This TCR beta chain is drawn from a study of shared clonotypes between healthy human individuals. Sequencing was performed with immunoSEQ multiplex PCR; in TCRdb, only in-frame clones are kept and a portion is missing. Of about 1 million clones listed, around 76% are singletons. The CDR3 is made up of 17 amino acids. CDR1 GTSNPN and CDR2 SVGIG come from the germline V gene (reference sequence). J gave up 7 bases and V 0 bases, and 9 bases lay outside the gene matches. Material: memory CD4+ T cells sorted from blood. Described subset: CD45RA-negative fraction. V gene TRBV30 combines with J gene TRBJ2-1; 13 bases are shared with TRBD2. The TCR comes from a man between 18 and 29 years old in good health. The CDR3 here is CAWSVLHPGLAGNEQFF. Here the CDR3 DNA reads TGTGCCTGGAGTGTCCTTCATCCGGGACTAGCGGGGAATGAGCAGTTCTTC.